Shown below are 10 T cell receptor beta chains from a single sample sequenced in a study of cytomegalovirus exposure and HLA in healthy donors. A multiplex PCR was run with 60 Vbeta primers and 13 Jbeta primers. This table comes from immunoSEQ multiplex PCR, and its TCRdb copy is limited to in-frame clones, with some not included. The sample records about 160,000 clones, about 80% being singletons. The sample taken for sequencing was PBMCs. Receptors originate from a woman aged 50 to 60 in good health and CMV-seronegative.

The chain has TRBV9 and TRBJ2-5, with 9 nucleotides matching TRBD2. With 4 bases clipped from V and 3 bases from J, the junction kept 7 bases outside the gene matches. The length of the CDR3 is 15 residues. Looked up from germline, CDR1 is SGDLS and CDR2 is YYNGEE. The CDR3 region has the DNA TGTGCCAGCAGCCCTAGCGGGACACGTGAAGAGACCCAGTACTTC. It is translated as CASSPSGTREETQYF. The variable domain in full, with the rest retrieved from reference TRBV9 and TRBJ2-5, is DSGVTQTPKHLITATGQRVTLRCSPRSGDLSVYWYQQSLDQGLQFLIQYYNGEERAKGNILERFSAQQFPDLHSELNLSSLELGDSALYFCASSPSGTREETQYFGPGTRLLVL.

The J gene is TRBJ2-1, the V gene TRBV2; 7 positions match TRBD2. Germline V lookup: CDR1 SNHLY, CDR2 FYNNEI. Trimming at V came to 5 bases and at J to 14 bases, leaving 0 bases not matched to a gene. This CDR3 is 9 amino acids long. Here the CDR3 reads CASSSGEFF. In DNA form, the CDR3 reads TGTGCCAGCAGTAGCGGGGAGTTCTTC. Drawing the rest from reference TRBV2 and TRBJ2-1, the complete variable domain is EPEVTQTPSHQVTQMGQEVILRCVPISNHLYFYWYRQILGQKVEFLVSFYNNEISEKSEIFDDQFSVERPDGSNFTLKIRSTKLEDSAMYFCASSSGEFFGPGTRLTVL.

V and J are TRBV4-3 and TRBJ2-5; 12 bases are a match to TRBD2. The germline V gene encodes CDR1 LGHNA and CDR2 YSLEER. Trimming at V came to 3 bases and at J to 5 bases, leaving 13 bases not matched to a gene. The CDR3 totals 18 residues. For the CDR3, the DNA is TGCGCCAGCAGCCAGGAACTAGCGGGGGGCTTGGGGAGGGAGACCCAGTACTTC. As protein: CASSQELAGGLGRETQYF.

This chain links TRBV4-3 with TRBJ2-7; D uncertain. Germline lookup yields CDR1 LGHNA and CDR2 YSLEER. CDR3 length equals 11 residues. V dropped 5 bases and J dropped 3 bases, with 5 bases sitting between them. The CDR3 DNA reads TGCGCCAGCAGCAACTACTACGAGCAGTACTTC. Translation gives CASSNYYEQYF.

The CDR3 here is CASSRWTEGVYEQYF. The DNA of the CDR3 is TGCGCCAGCAGCCGCTGGACCGAGGGAGTCTACGAGCAGTACTTC. The chain joins TRBV4-3 to TRBJ2-7; D possibly corresponds to TRBD2 (5 bases). The germline V and J ends were trimmed by 4 bases and 3 bases, with 16 bases remaining between them. The CDR3 is made up of 15 amino acids. CDR1 is LGHNA and CDR2 is YSLEER in the germline V gene.

The CDR3 reads CASSALKGQSPRRDNSPLHF. CDR3 in DNA: TGTGCCAGCAGCGCCTTGAAGGGACAGTCTCCGAGGAGGGATAATTCACCCCTCCACTTT. The chain carries TRBV9 and TRBJ1-6; 7 nucleotides align to TRBD1. Germline V gene lookup returns CDR1 SGDLS and CDR2 YYNGEE. Unmatched junction bases numbered 20, after V lost 3 bases and J lost 5 bases. The CDR3 is 20 residues long.

The V and J genes are TRBV7-8 and TRBJ1-1; D is possibly TRBD1 (6 bases). Germline CDR1 reads SGHVS; CDR2 reads FQNEAQ. The V end lost 8 bases, the J end lost 5 bases, and 21 bases lay between the germline ends. CDR3 length equals 15 residues. The CDR3 nucleotides read TGTGCCAGCGCTGGGGGGGCCGGGAGGGGAACTGAAGCTTTCTTT. Its protein product is CASAGGAGRGTEAFF.

The genes are TRBV5-4 and TRBJ2-5, with 13 bases lining up with TRBD2. The V gene end was trimmed by 4 bases and the J gene end by 2 bases; junction bases not matched to a gene: 17. The germline CDR1 and CDR2 sequences are SGHNT and YYREEE (reference sequence). This CDR3 contains 20 residues. The DNA of the CDR3 is TGTGCCAGCAGCCCAACCCCGGGACTAGCGGGGTCGACTCTTCAAGAGACCCAGTACTTC. Protein product: CASSPTPGLAGSTLQETQYF.

This sequence joins TRBV6-6 and TRBJ2-7; TRBD1 is a possible D gene (6 bases). Trimming stripped 3 bases from V and 2 bases from J, with 8 bases between. This CDR3 has 13 amino acids. Per the germline V gene, CDR1 is MNHNY and CDR2 is SVGAGI (reference sequence). The CDR3 nucleotides are TGTGCCAGCAGTTATCAGGGGCCCTACGAGCAGTACTTC. Its protein product is CASSYQGPYEQYF.

The chain recombines TRBV27 with TRBJ1-5, with 8 bases aligning to TRBD1. The germline CDR1 and CDR2 sequences are MNHEY and SMNVEV (reference sequence). Unmatched junction bases numbered 7, after V lost 3 bases and J lost 0 bases. This CDR3 spans 17 amino acids. The CDR3 DNA reads as TGTGCCAGCAGTTTCCAACAGGGGGAATATAGCAATCAGCCCCAGCATTTT. Amino acid sequence: CASSFQQGEYSNQPQHF.